These T cell receptor beta chains were read from a single sample in a study of blood T cells in healthy people across ages. In TCRdb, the 5' RACE reads were re-called with MiXCR into one record per CDR3 protein. The sample comprises fewer than 650,000 distinct CDR3 sequences, 27% of which are singletons, and over 3.5% rests with the top ten. The data also belong to a second study, concerning T cells of mothers and their children.

Sample: blood. All receptors derive from a boy between 2 and 10 years old in good health. CDR3s include the opening cysteine and the closing phenylalanine or tryptophan. Each record gives: V gene, CDR3 protein.

v_call: TRBV10-3; cdr3_aa: CAISDDSDNEQFF
v_call: TRBV27; cdr3_aa: CASSHYGGVDNEQFF
v_call: TRBV9; cdr3_aa: CASSVHGQGVSQYGEQFF
v_call: TRBV19; cdr3_aa: CASSWRLPNTEAFF
v_call: TRBV6-5; cdr3_aa: CASSYRDRGPSGANVLTF
v_call: TRBV4-3; cdr3_aa: CASSQEFEVGYGYTF
v_call: TRBV29-1; cdr3_aa: CSVELPGSYEQYF
v_call: TRBV6-6; cdr3_aa: CASCESGTFYEQYF
v_call: TRBV7-9; cdr3_aa: CASSSIAIVTQYF
v_call: TRBV10-3; cdr3_aa: CAISQDRDEQYF
v_call: TRBV18; cdr3_aa: CASSPDAGAPSEQFF
v_call: TRBV20-1; cdr3_aa: CSARLDTYNEQFF
v_call: TRBV13; cdr3_aa: CASSASLGAETQYF
v_call: TRBV7-6; cdr3_aa: CASSLGTGVNTEAFF
v_call: TRBV3-1; cdr3_aa: CASSPTLDGTYGYTF
v_call: TRBV20-1; cdr3_aa: CSARDLPGTLEAFF
v_call: TRBV6-5; cdr3_aa: CASSYSATREETQYF
v_call: TRBV6-5; cdr3_aa: CASSRLAGGFDTQYF
v_call: TRBV6-5; cdr3_aa: CASSYSTPSSSYEQYF
v_call: TRBV27; cdr3_aa: CASSPRPGGISYEQYF
v_call: TRBV20-1; cdr3_aa: CSARPGGSSYEQYF
v_call: TRBV5-5; cdr3_aa: CASSLAGDLNTGELFF
v_call: TRBV25-1; cdr3_aa: CASSLSQGGETQYF
v_call: TRBV6-5; cdr3_aa: CASSGVGIYGYTF
v_call: TRBV5-1; cdr3_aa: CAGSLVTRNTGELFF
v_call: TRBV5-1; cdr3_aa: CASKPSVIQETQYF